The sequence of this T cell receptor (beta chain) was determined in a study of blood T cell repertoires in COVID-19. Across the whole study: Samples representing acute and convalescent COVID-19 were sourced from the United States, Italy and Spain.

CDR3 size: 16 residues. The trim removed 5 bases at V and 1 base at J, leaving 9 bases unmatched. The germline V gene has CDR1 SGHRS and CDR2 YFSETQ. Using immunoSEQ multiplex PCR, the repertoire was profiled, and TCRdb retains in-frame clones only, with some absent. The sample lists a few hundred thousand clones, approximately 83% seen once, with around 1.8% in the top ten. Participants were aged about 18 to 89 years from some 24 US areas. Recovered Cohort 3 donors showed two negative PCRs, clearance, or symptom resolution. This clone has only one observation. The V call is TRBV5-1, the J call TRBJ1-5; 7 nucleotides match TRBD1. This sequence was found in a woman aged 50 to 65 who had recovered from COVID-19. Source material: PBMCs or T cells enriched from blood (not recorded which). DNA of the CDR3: TGCGCCAGCAGGGTCGGAGGGGGCACCAGCAATCAGCCCCAGCATTTT. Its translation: CASRVGGGTSNQPQHF.